The rows below give T cell receptor beta chains drawn from one sample of a study of cytomegalovirus exposure and HLA in healthy donors. The repertoire was sequenced with immunoSEQ multiplex PCR; TCRdb's copy has only in-frame clones and lacks some. Here the sample spans around 99,000 clones, 77% being singletons. The sequenced sample was PBMCs. These TCRs come from a man aged 45-65 years in good health and CMV-seropositive. CDR3s include the opening cysteine and the closing phenylalanine or tryptophan. D genes are given only for firm matches. Only part of the rows carry a size: once, few, many, or a class if the clone is expanded.

CDR3	DNA	J	D	size	V
CASKFGPGGSYEQYF	TGTGCCAGCAAATTTGGGCCAGGGGGTTCCTACGAGCAGTACTTC	TRBJ2-7	TRBD1	NA	TRBV28
CAISWAENQPQHF	TGTGCCATCAGTTGGGCTGAAAATCAGCCCCAGCATTTT	TRBJ1-5	NA	NA	TRBV10-3
CASSPDSLVRAFF	TGTGCCAGCAGTCCCGACTCATTAGTTCGGGCTTTCTTT	TRBJ1-1	NA	NA	TRBV6-5
CASSLAYGQGAGGYTF	TGTGCCAGCAGCTTAGCCTACGGACAGGGGGCGGGTGGCTACACCTTC	TRBJ1-2	TRBD1	NA	TRBV7-8
CASSLGGHYEQYF	TGTGCCAGCAGCTTAGGCGGGCACTACGAGCAGTACTTC	TRBJ2-7	NA	NA	TRBV11-3
CATSRGTTGGTQETQYF	TGTGCCACCAGCAGAGGTACGACGGGGGGAACTCAAGAGACCCAGTACTTC	TRBJ2-5	TRBD2	NA	TRBV15
CASSQNSGEIAKNIQYF	TGCGCCAGCAGCCAGAATAGCGGGGAAATAGCCAAAAACATTCAGTACTTC	TRBJ2-4	TRBD2	NA	TRBV4-1
CASSLVPPRTSGERKTQYF	TGTGCCAGCAGCTTAGTTCCGCCCCGGACTAGCGGGGAGAGGAAGACCCAGTACTTC	TRBJ2-5	TRBD2	NA	TRBV7-9
CASSPGTGEQPQNF	TGTGCCAGCAGCCCCGGGACAGGGGAACAGCCCCAGAATTTT	TRBJ1-5	TRBD1	NA	TRBV6-4
CASSAGTNYGYTF	TGTGCCAGCAGCGCGGGGACTAACTATGGCTACACCTTC	TRBJ1-2	NA	NA	TRBV7-9
CASSQDVRQEEQYF	TGCGCCAGCAGCCAAGACGTGAGACAGGAAGAGCAGTACTTC	TRBJ2-7	NA	NA	TRBV4-3
CASRRADQPQHF	TGTGCCAGCCGTAGAGCGGATCAGCCCCAGCATTTT	TRBJ1-5	NA	NA	TRBV18
CASSYSTGGLEAFF	TGTGCCAGCAGTTACTCGACGGGGGGGCTCGAAGCTTTCTTT	TRBJ1-1	NA	NA	TRBV6-5
CASSQEQGDYRFTDTQYF	TGCGCCAGCAGCCAGGAACAGGGCGACTACCGATTCACAGATACGCAGTATTTT	TRBJ2-3	NA	NA	TRBV4-3
CASSFGQNYGYTF	TGCGCCAGCAGCTTTGGGCAGAACTATGGCTACACCTTC	TRBJ1-2	NA	once	TRBV5-1
CASSPRARGTSYNEQFF	TGTGCCAGCAGCCCCAGGGCAAGGGGGACCTCCTACAATGAGCAGTTCTTC	TRBJ2-1	NA	NA	TRBV4-2
CASSLSQGAGANVLTF	TGCGCCAGCAGCTTGTCACAGGGTGCTGGGGCCAACGTCCTGACTTTC	TRBJ2-6	NA	NA	TRBV5-1
CAATGVGTEAFF	TGTGCCGCGACAGGGGTAGGCACTGAAGCTTTCTTT	TRBJ1-1	TRBD1	few	TRBV10-3
CASSLRTGREQYF	TGTGCCAGCAGCTTAAGGACAGGGAGGGAGCAGTACTTC	TRBJ2-7	TRBD1	NA	TRBV5-8
CASSPDSQETQYF	TGTGCCAGCTCACCAGACAGCCAAGAGACCCAGTACTTC	TRBJ2-5	NA	NA	TRBV18
CASSVSGTSGGTDTQYF	TGTGCCAGCAGTGTATCCGGGACTAGCGGGGGCACAGATACGCAGTATTTT	TRBJ2-3	TRBD2	NA	TRBV2
CASSGLAGPTDTQYF	TGTGCCAGCAGTGGGCTAGCGGGCCCCACAGATACGCAGTATTTT	TRBJ2-3	TRBD2	NA	TRBV2
CASSLQGASTDTQYF	TGTGCCAGCAGCTTGCAGGGGGCGAGCACAGATACGCAGTATTTT	TRBJ2-3	TRBD1	few	TRBV5-4
CASSLTGGRYQETQYF	TGTGCCAGCAGCTTGACAGGGGGCCGGTACCAAGAGACCCAGTACTTC	TRBJ2-5	TRBD1	NA	TRBV5-8
CASSATGPGEQYF	TGTGCCAGCAGCGCCACAGGGCCTGGGGAGCAGTACTTC	TRBJ2-7	NA	NA	TRBV2
CASIRTIGLSYEQYF	TGTGCCAGCATACGGACAATAGGGCTCTCCTACGAGCAGTACTTC	TRBJ2-7	NA	once	TRBV6-1
CASKPDPGTANYGYTF	TGTGCCAGCAAGCCCGACCCCGGGACAGCTAACTATGGCTACACCTTC	TRBJ1-2	TRBD1	once	TRBV9
CASSGQAGTDTQYF	TGTGCCAGCAGCGGACAGGCAGGCACAGATACGCAGTATTTT	TRBJ2-3	TRBD1	NA	TRBV6-1
CASTLLVAGFETQYF	TGTGCCAGCACCTTACTCGTAGCGGGGTTTGAGACCCAGTACTTC	TRBJ2-5	TRBD2	once	TRBV6-5
CAWSEGTGNTIYF	TGTGCCTGGAGTGAGGGGACTGGAAACACCATATATTTT	TRBJ1-3	NA	once	TRBV30
CSSSLATGMDGYTF	TGTTCCAGCAGCTTAGCTACGGGGATGGATGGCTACACCTTC	TRBJ1-2	NA	NA	TRBV7-9
CASAPQGLTGNTIYF	TGTGCCAGCGCCCCACAGGGCCTAACGGGAAACACCATATATTTT	TRBJ1-3	NA	NA	TRBV7-2
CASSLTQNTGELFF	TGTGCCAGCAGCCTTACTCAGAACACCGGGGAGCTGTTTTTT	TRBJ2-2	NA	NA	TRBV27
CASSSDLRANEKLFF	TGTGCCAGTAGTAGCGACCTTCGGGCTAATGAAAAACTGTTTTTT	TRBJ1-4	NA	NA	TRBV19
CASSVTGGNSPLHF	TGTGCCAGCAGTGTTACAGGGGGCAATTCACCCCTCCACTTT	TRBJ1-6	TRBD1	NA	TRBV27